This entry lists 8 T cell receptor beta chains sequenced from one sample in a study of T-cell reconstitution after alpha-beta-depleted transplantation in children. Findings of the study overall: At the one-year point after transplant, T-cell counts and TCRbeta diversity were found to come mostly from T cells that had been newly produced.

The library targeted TCRbeta and was prepared with unique molecular identifiers. TCRdb analysed the PCR reads with MiXCR anew, one entry per CDR3 protein. The sample yields 250,000 to 300,000 distinct CDR3 sequences, over 7% seen once. Antigen specificity for these receptors is unknown. Material: peripheral blood, obtained 360 days after TCRalphabeta/CD19-depleted stem cell transplant. The receptors originated from a female patient aged 2-9 years who had a stem cell transplant for Fanconi anemia, so the T cells may come from the graft donor.

This clonotype was seen a handful of times. A read error may explain this, as a much larger clone is one base away. The V and J genes are TRBV6-2 or TRBV6-3 and TRBJ2-2; D uncertain. V gave up 6 bases and J gave up 7 bases, with 3 bases separating them. The CDR3 runs 10 residues. Per germline, CDR1 MNHEY and CDR2 SVGEGT. This chain's CDR3 is CASRNGELFF. CDR3 sequence (DNA): TGTGCCAGCAGAAACGGGGAGCTGTTTTTT.

V usage is TRBV9 and J usage is TRBJ2-5, with 9 bases lining up with TRBD2. The germline CDR1 and CDR2 sequences are SGDLS and YYNGEE. The J segment lost 3 bases and the V segment lost 1 base, leaving 4 bases of the junction unmatched. The CDR3 runs to 15 residues. The CDR3 DNA reads TGTGCCAGCAGCGTATCGACTAGCGGAAAAGAGACCCAGTACTTC. Translation: CASSVSTSGKETQYF. The variable domain in full, with the rest retrieved from reference TRBV9 and TRBJ2-5, is DSGVTQTPKHLITATGQRVTLRCSPRSGDLSVYWYQQSLDQGLQFLIQYYNGEERAKGNILERFSAQQFPDLHSELNLSSLELGDSALYFCASSVSTSGKETQYFGPGTRLLVL.

This clonotype appeared a few times. The chain employs TRBV2 and TRBJ2-6; 11 bases are a match to TRBD2. In germline, CDR1 is SNHLY, CDR2 FYNNEI. The CDR3 length is 18 residues. The junction had 10 bases not matched to a gene; V was cut back by 5 bases and J by 4 bases. DNA of the CDR3: TGTGCCAGCAGTAACGTAGCGGGGGGGCCATCCGGGGCCAACGTCCTGACTTTC. Its protein product is CASSNVAGGPSGANVLTF.

In this sample, this clonotype turned up many times. The V call is TRBV11-2, the J call TRBJ2-3; 12 positions agree with TRBD1. The CDR3 has 16 amino acids. With 2 bases clipped from V and 4 bases from J, the junction kept 4 bases outside the gene matches. The germline CDR1 and CDR2 sequences are SGHAT and FQNNGV. CDR3 sequence: CASSLMGTGGADTQYF. DNA of the CDR3: TGTGCCAGCAGCTTAATGGGGACAGGGGGCGCAGATACGCAGTATTTT.

The chain has TRBV10-3 and TRBJ2-7; 7 bases fit TRBD2. V lost 4 bases to trimming and J lost 5 bases; unmatched junction nucleotides: 5. CDR1 ENHRY and CDR2 SYGVKD come from the germline V gene. The CDR3 loop spans 13 amino acids. The CDR3 DNA reads TGTGCCATCAGTGGAAGACTAGCAGACGAGCAGTACTTC. The encoded protein is CAISGRLADEQYF.

With regard to this clonotype: A much more abundant neighbour one base away suggests this may be a read error. The chain couples TRBV6-2 or TRBV6-3 to TRBJ2-7; no clear D gene. The CDR3 runs to 13 residues. Trimming pared 6 bases from V and 2 bases from J, leaving 11 bases between. Germline lookup yields CDR1 MNHEY and CDR2 SVGEGT. The CDR3 bases are TGTGCCAGCAGCCCAGGACGGGCCTACGAGCAGTACGTC. Protein: CASSPGRAYEQYV.

The chain combines TRBV10-3 with TRBJ1-5; no definite D call. CDR3 length: 15 amino acids. The V gene's germline CDR1 is ENHRY and CDR2 SYGVKD. V was shortened by 3 bases and J by 0 bases, with 9 bases between the two germline ends. In DNA, the CDR3 is TGTGCCATCAGTGACGTGGACGGTAGCAATCAGCCCCAGCATTTT. Encoded protein: CAISDVDGSNQPQHF.

This clonotype was detected many times. The chain carries TRBV15 and TRBJ2-7, with 11 bases lining up with TRBD1. The V gene end was trimmed by 5 bases and the J gene end by 6 bases; junction bases not matched to a gene: 15. The CDR3 has 17 residues. Germline V gene sequence: CDR1 LNHNV, CDR2 YYDKDF (reference sequence). CDR3 sequence: CATSSPLGIGTGGEQYF. The CDR3 DNA reads TGTGCCACCAGCTCCCCCCTGGGGATCGGGACAGGGGGCGAGCAGTACTTC.